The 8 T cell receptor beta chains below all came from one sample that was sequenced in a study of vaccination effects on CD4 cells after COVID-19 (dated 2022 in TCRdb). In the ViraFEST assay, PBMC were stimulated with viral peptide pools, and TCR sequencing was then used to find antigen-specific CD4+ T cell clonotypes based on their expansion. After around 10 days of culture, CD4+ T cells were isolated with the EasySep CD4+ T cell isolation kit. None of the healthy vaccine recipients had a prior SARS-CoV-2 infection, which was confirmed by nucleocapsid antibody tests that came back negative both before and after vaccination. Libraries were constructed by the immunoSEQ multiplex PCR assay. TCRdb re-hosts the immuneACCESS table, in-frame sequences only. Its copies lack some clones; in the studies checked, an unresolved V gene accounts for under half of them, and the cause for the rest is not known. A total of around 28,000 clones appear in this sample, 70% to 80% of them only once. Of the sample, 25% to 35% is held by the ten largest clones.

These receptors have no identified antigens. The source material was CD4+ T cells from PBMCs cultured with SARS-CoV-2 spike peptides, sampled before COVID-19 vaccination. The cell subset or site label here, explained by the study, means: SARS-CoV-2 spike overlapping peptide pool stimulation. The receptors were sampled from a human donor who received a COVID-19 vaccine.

CDR3 amino acids: CASSKTPGQGAGSYGYTF. CDR3 nucleotides: TGCGCCAGCAGTAAGACTCCGGGACAGGGGGCGGGGAGCTATGGCTACACCTTC. This sequence joins TRBV4-1 and TRBJ1-2; 12 bases line up with TRBD1. The germline V gene has CDR1 MGHRA and CDR2 YSYEKL. Germline trimming cut 6 bases from V and 4 bases from J; bases unmatched to any gene: 15. This CDR3 has 18 amino acids.

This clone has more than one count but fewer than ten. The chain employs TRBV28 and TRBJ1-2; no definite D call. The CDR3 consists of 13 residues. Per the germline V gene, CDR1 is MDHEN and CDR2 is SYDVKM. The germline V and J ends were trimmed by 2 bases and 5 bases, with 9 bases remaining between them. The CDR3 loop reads CASSLSAVYGYTF. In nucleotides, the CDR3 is TGTGCCAGCAGTTTAAGTGCGGTATATGGCTACACCTTC.

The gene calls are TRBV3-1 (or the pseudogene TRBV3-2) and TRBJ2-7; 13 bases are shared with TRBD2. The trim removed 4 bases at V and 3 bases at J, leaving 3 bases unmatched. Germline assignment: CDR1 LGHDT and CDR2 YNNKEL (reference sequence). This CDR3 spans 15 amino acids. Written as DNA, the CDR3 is TGTGCCAGCAGCCCTCGGACTAGCGGGGGCTACGAGCAGTACTTC. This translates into CASSPRTSGGYEQYF.

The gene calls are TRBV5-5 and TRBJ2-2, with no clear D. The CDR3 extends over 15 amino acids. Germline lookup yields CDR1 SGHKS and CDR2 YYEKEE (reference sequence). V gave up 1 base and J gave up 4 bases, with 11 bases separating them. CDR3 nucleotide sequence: TGTGCCAGCAGCTTGACGCACACGAGCACCGGGGAGCTGTTTTTT. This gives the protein CASSLTHTSTGELFF.

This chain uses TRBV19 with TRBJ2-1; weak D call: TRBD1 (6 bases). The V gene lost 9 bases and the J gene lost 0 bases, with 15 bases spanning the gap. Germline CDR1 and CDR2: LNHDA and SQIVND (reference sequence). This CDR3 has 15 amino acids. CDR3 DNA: TGTGCCAGCAGAACGGACAGAAGCTCCTACAATGAGCAGTTCTTC. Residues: CASRTDRSSYNEQFF.

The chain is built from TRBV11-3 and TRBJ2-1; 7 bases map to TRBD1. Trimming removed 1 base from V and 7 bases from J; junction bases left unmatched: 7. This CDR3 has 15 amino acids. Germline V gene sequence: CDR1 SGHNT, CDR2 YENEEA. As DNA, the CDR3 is TGTGCCAGCAGCTTAGGCGGACAGGCTTTGAATGAGCAGTTCTTC. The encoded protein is CASSLGGQALNEQFF.

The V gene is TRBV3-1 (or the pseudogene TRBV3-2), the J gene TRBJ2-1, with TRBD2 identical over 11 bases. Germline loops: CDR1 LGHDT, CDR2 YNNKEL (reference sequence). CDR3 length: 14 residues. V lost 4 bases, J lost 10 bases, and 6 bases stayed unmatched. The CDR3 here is CASSPGTSGIEQFF. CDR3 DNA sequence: TGTGCCAGCAGCCCAGGGACTAGCGGAATAGAGCAGTTCTTC.

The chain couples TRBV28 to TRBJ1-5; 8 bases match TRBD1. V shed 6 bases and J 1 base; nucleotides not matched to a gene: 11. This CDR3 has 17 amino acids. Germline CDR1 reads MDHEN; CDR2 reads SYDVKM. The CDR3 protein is CASRLTTGVGSNQPQHF. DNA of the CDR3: TGTGCCAGCAGACTTACGACAGGGGTTGGGAGCAATCAGCCCCAGCATTTT.